This T cell receptor (beta chain) was retrieved from a study of identical twins. The study, taken as a whole, reports: High-abundance cord blood beta clonotypes had fewer insertions; memory repertoires showed none. Monozygotic twin pairs showed more out-of-frame TCR alpha sharing than models estimated. Analyses of zero insertions could be partly confounded by invariant MAIT and iNKT cells. Where out-of-frame alpha sequences were twin-shared, they showed excess low generation probability.

TCRdb redid the calling of the 5' RACE reads with MiXCR, one entry per CDR3 protein. Of approximately 690,000 distinct CDR3 sequences in the sample, 5.5% to 7.5% are singletons; the top ten hold 1.5% to 2%. This clonotype appeared many times. Its antigen remains unknown. V was clipped by 3 bases and J by 7 bases, with 9 bases between them. CDR3 size: 12 residues. The gene calls are TRBV12-3 or TRBV12-4 and TRBJ1-1; the D is unclear. This clonotype originated in a man aged 18 to 30 in good health. The sequenced sample consisted of naive T cells sorted from blood. CDR3 nucleotides: TGTGCCAGCAGTTTCGGCAGCAATGAAGCTTTCTTT. Translating it yields CASSFGSNEAFF.